What follows describes a single T cell receptor beta chain. As yet, its antigen is unknown. One end of the junction is discordant with germline, which a read error may explain. The data were taken from a study of tumor and adjacent non-tumor tissue in lung cancer. Overall study findings and caveats: Top 100 clones took a larger repertoire share in normal lung. Tumor TCR diversity, when higher, was linked to shorter survival. TCR diversity was significantly greater in tumor than normal lung tissue.

This sample's RNA came from whole unsorted tissue. The CDR3 runs to 14 residues. CDR1 and CDR2 (germline): MNHEY, SVGEGT. A modified ARM-PCR protocol with three rounds of nested PCR amplified TCRbeta. From the multiplex PCR reads, TCRdb called clonotypes with MiXCR, one entry per CDR3 protein. Found here are about 93,000 distinct CDR3 sequences, roughly 70% of them singletons; the top ten hold roughly 18%. The sample consisted of lung tumor tissue. This receptor was identified in a man between 60 and 75 years old with non-small cell lung cancer. V gene TRBV6-2 or TRBV6-3 combines with J gene TRBJ2-2, with D possibly TRBD2 on 6 matching bases. CDR3 coding DNA: TGTGCCAGTCAGGGACCAGCGAGGATCGGGGAGGTGTTTTTT. Amino acid sequence: CASQGPARIGEVFF.